The clone carrying this T cell receptor beta chain was counted at least ten times. Its target is not known. TCRdb re-analysed the RT-PCR reads in MiXCR, keeping a single row per CDR3 protein. The data show 600,000 to 850,000 distinct CDR3 sequences, roughly 15% seen once. The entry originates in a study of response to subunit inactivated influenza vaccine. Study-level findings and limits: Every seasonal influenza vaccination brings in few new T cells, the authors suggested.

Sequencing was performed on PBMCs from blood, taken around two weeks before vaccination. The receptor was isolated from a man aged 45-60 years who received an inactivated influenza vaccine.

The CDR3 DNA reads as TGTGCCAGCAGCCCCCGGATCGGCGAGCAGTACTTC. It codes for CASSPRIGEQYF. The chain carries TRBV7-9 and TRBJ2-7; no reliable D call. Trimming left V 5 bases short and J 6 bases short, with 11 bases between. The germline V gene has CDR1 SEHNR and CDR2 FQNEAQ (reference sequence). This CDR3 comprises 12 residues.